Shown below are 9 T cell receptor beta chains from a single sample sequenced in a study of tissue T cells after allogeneic stem cell transplantation. Repertoires were generated with immunoSEQ multiplex PCR, while TCRdb's copy carries only in-frame clones and drops some. The repertoire holds 2,000 to 2,500 clones, with around 64% as singletons. Sample: gut tissue. Receptors were obtained from a female BALB/c mouse in good health. Strain haplotype (MHC): H2-d.

As for this clone: Gene names and germline refer to mouse. CDR3 bases read: TGTGGTGCTGGGACAAAACCTAACTATGCTGAGCAGTTC. Amino acids: CGAGTKPNYAEQF. The entire CDR3 reads CGAGTKPNYAEQFF. This chain joins TRBV20 and TRBJ2-1; tentative D call: TRBD1 (6 bases). The observed sequence ends 1 residue before the CDR3 terminus, with the missing tail filled in from the germline J gene. CDR3 length equals 14 residues. V shed 5 bases and J shed 0 bases, with 11 bases lying between them. Germline lookup yields CDR1 GFQATS and CDR2 STVNSAI.

On this clone itself: The germline and genes are mouse ones. The CDR3 end is not reached by the read, which stops 1 residue before it; the germline J gene fills it in. The chain joins TRBV13-3 to TRBJ2-2; D is uncertain. V was trimmed by 5 bases and J by 0 bases, leaving 5 bases between them. There are 13 residues in the CDR3. Germline lookup yields CDR1 NNHDY and CDR2 SYVADS. The sequenced CDR3 bases are TGTGCCAGCAGGCCAACAAACACCGGGCAGCTCTAC. It yields the protein CASRPTNTGQLY. The entire CDR3 protein is CASRPTNTGQLYF.

A note on this clone: The listed genes are named as in mouse. The missing CDR3 end, 1 residue past where the read stops, is filled in from the germline J gene. This sequence joins TRBV5 and TRBJ2-5; D is tentatively TRBD1 or TRBD2 (5 bases each). V was cut by 4 bases and J by 0 bases, with 11 bases left in between. This CDR3 contains 15 residues. CDR1 is LGHNA and CDR2 is YNLKQL in the germline V gene (reference sequence). Here the CDR3 reads CASSPRRGNQDTQYF. CDR3 DNA, as far as it was read: TGTGCCAGCAGCCCCCGACGGGGGAACCAAGACACCCAGTAC.

Regarding this clone: The germline and genes are mouse ones. The read ends 1 residue early relative to the CDR3; the germline J gene fills the gap. The chain is built from TRBV20 and TRBJ2-3, with D maybe TRBD1 (6 bases). In germline, CDR1 is GFQATS, CDR2 STVNSAI. The V gene lost 7 bases and the J gene lost 2 bases, with 13 bases spanning the gap. The CDR3 length is 13 residues. Here the CDR3 reads CGVPGQPAETLYF. CDR3 DNA, as far as it was read: TGTGGTGTCCCGGGACAACCTGCAGAAACGCTGTAT.

The sample holds a few counts of this clone. Gene names and germline refer to mouse. The read halts 1 residue ahead of the CDR3 end, with the missing end drawn from the germline J gene. The rearrangement links TRBV5 to TRBJ2-3; 8 bases align to TRBD2. There are 16 residues in the CDR3. The J segment lost 3 bases and the V segment lost 0 bases, leaving 5 bases of the junction unmatched. Germline loops: CDR1 LGHNA, CDR2 YNLKQL (reference sequence). CDR3 sequence reads: CASSQDPVGGAETLYF. CDR3 DNA, as far as it was read: TGTGCCAGCAGCCAAGATCCGGTGGGGGGGGCAGAAACGCTGTAT.

This clone was counted between two and nine times. Germline and genes here are mouse. Read data end 1 residue before the CDR3 end; the end is taken from the germline J gene. V and J are TRBV13-2 and TRBJ2-7; perhaps TRBD2 as D (6 bases). V lost 1 base and J 4 bases, leaving 12 bases between the germline ends. The CDR3 sequence is 14 residues long. Germline CDR1 and CDR2: NNHNN and SYGAGS (reference sequence). Here the CDR3 reads CASGDSGGKYEQYF. The DNA read from the CDR3 is TGTGCCAGCGGTGATTCCGGGGGGAAATATGAACAGTAC.

In regard to this clone: Germline and genes: mouse. The DNA ends 1 residue before the CDR3 does, and the rest of the CDR3 is filled in from the germline J gene. The chain uses TRBV5 and TRBJ2-1; 8 nucleotides line up with TRBD2. V lost 0 bases to trimming and J lost 6 bases; unmatched junction nucleotides: 4. Germline values: CDR1 LGHNA, CDR2 YNLKQL (reference sequence). The CDR3 totals 15 residues. The CDR3 sequence is CASSQDRGGPAEQFF. The CDR3 bases that were read are TGTGCCAGCAGCCAAGATAGGGGGGGGCCTGCTGAGCAGTTC.

As regards this clone: The genes are named according to mouse. The read terminates 1 residue ahead of where the CDR3 ends, so the germline J gene completes it. The chain has TRBV13-1 and TRBJ1-6; 9 nucleotides align to TRBD1. TRBJ1-6 is given ORF status, its function remaining uncertain. The trim removed 9 bases at V and 7 bases at J, leaving 5 bases unmatched. The CDR3 totals 13 residues. CDR1 NSHNY and CDR2 SYGAGN come from the germline V gene. CDR3 bases read: TGTGCCATTTCGACAGGGGGAAATTCGCCCCTCTAC. Translated, it gives CAISTGGNSPLY. The complete CDR3 reads CAISTGGNSPLYF.

This clone was seen only a few times. The genes and germline here are from mouse. The read falls 1 residue short of the CDR3 end, and the missing part is taken from the germline J gene. The chain is built from TRBV12-1 and TRBJ1-5; TRBD1 aligns across 8 bases. Germline-derived CDR1 and CDR2 are SGHSN and HYEKVE. Unmatched junction bases numbered 5, after V lost 4 bases and J lost 7 bases. This CDR3 spans 13 amino acids. This CDR3 reads CASSPGQGQAPLF. CDR3 DNA (partial): TGTGCCAGCTCCCCCGGACAGGGACAGGCTCCGCTT.